This T cell receptor beta chain was recorded in a study of T-cell reconstitution after alpha-beta-depleted transplantation in children. At least ten counts were recorded for this clonotype. Its antigen is still unknown. A TCRbeta library incorporating unique molecular identifiers was prepared. TCRdb re-called the PCR reads through MiXCR, storing one row per CDR3 protein. The table has about 16,000 distinct CDR3 sequences, just over 5% seen once. Overall study results and limits: From newly produced T cells came most of the T-cell counts and diversity one year after transplant. Several hundred expanded graft clones reportedly gave rise to the alpha-beta T cells present about two months after transplant. High day-60 TCRbeta diversity in some patients came from surviving recipient T cells and thymic progenitors.

Germline CDR1 and CDR2: SGHVS and FQNEAQ. The CDR3 has 15 residues. V was pared by 0 bases and J by 7 bases, with 2 bases of the junction left unmatched. The genes are TRBV7-8 and TRBJ1-3; 11 bases are a match to TRBD1. Source: PBMCs, taken before TCRalphabeta/CD19-depleted stem cell transplant. The source is a boy between 10 and 17 years old with acute lymphoblastic leukemia, due to receive a stem cell transplant. The CDR3 coding sequence is TGTGCCAGCAGCTTAGCTGGGACAGGGGGGAACACCATATATTTT. Residues: CASSLAGTGGNTIYF.